The 21 T cell receptor beta chains given below trace back to one sample, sequenced in a study of blood T cells in healthy people across ages. The second PCR ran roughly 7 to 12 cycles with a sample-barcoded 5' primer and J-beta primers. TCRdb passed the 5' RACE reads through MiXCR, listing each CDR3 protein once. This table has almost 1 million distinct CDR3 sequences, around 54% appearing once. The sequenced sample was blood. Receptors were obtained from a woman aged 55-70 years in good health.

This clonotype was seen a handful of times. This chain uses TRBV27 with TRBJ2-7; a possible D gene is TRBD1 (5 bases). CDR3 length: 14 amino acids. Per germline, CDR1 MNHEY and CDR2 SMNVEV (reference sequence). Trimming stripped 5 bases from V and 2 bases from J, with 13 bases between. CDR3 loop: CASSIRQNAYEQYF. CDR3 DNA sequence: TGTGCCAGCAGTATCCGACAGAATGCCTACGAGCAGTACTTC.

The gene calls are TRBV24-1 and TRBJ2-5; tentative D call: TRBD1 (6 bases). The germline CDR1 and CDR2 sequences are KGHDR and SFDVKD. V lost 9 bases, J lost 5 bases, and 12 bases lay in between. This CDR3 comprises 12 residues. In nucleotides, the CDR3 is TGTGCCACCCAAGGGGGAAGCGAGACCCAGTACTTC. It translates to CATQGGSETQYF.

The chain carries TRBV29-1 and TRBJ2-1; D not certain. The CDR3 contains 13 residues. Trimming stripped 5 bases from V and 3 bases from J, with 11 bases between. The germline CDR1 and CDR2 sequences are SQVTM and ANQGSEA. CDR3 region: CSVCNPNYNEQFF. The CDR3 nucleotides are TGCAGCGTTTGTAATCCAAACTACAATGAGCAGTTCTTC.

This clonotype has at least ten counts. The CDR3 DNA follows: TGCAGCGTTTCAGAACAGGACTATGGCTACACCTTC. It specifies CSVSEQDYGYTF. The chain links TRBV29-1 to TRBJ1-2, with D possibly TRBD1 on 5 matching bases. V was trimmed by 5 bases and J by 3 bases, leaving 10 bases between them. CDR3 length equals 12 residues. The V gene's germline CDR1 is SQVTM and CDR2 ANQGSEA.

This sequence joins TRBV7-2 and TRBJ2-3, with 8 bases matching TRBD2. Germline V gene sequence: CDR1 SGHTA, CDR2 FQGNSA. This CDR3 comprises 15 residues. Losses at the gene ends were 5 bases for V and 6 bases for J; bases not matched to a gene: 10. In DNA, the CDR3 is TGTGCCAGCAGCCCCCGAAGGACTAGCCCGGATACGCAGTATTTT. Translation: CASSPRRTSPDTQYF. The full variable domain, rest sourced from reference TRBV7-2 and TRBJ2-3, is GAGVSQSPSNKVTEKGKDVELRCDPISGHTALYWYRQSLGQGLEFLIYFQGNSAPDKSGLPSDRFSAERTGGSVSTLTIQRTQQEDSAVYLCASSPRRTSPDTQYFGPGTRLTVL.

The J gene is TRBJ1-1, the V gene TRBV12-3 or TRBV12-4, with D unclear. The V end lost 1 base, the J end lost 1 base, and 10 bases lay between the germline ends. CDR3 length: 15 residues. For the CDR3, the DNA is TGTGCCAGCAGTTTAGGGGCCAGGCCGAACACTGAAGCTTTCTTT. As protein: CASSLGARPNTEAFF.

With respect to this clonotype: An end of the junction differs from the germline gene, which may be a read error. The chain links TRBV12-3 or TRBV12-4 to TRBJ2-4; TRBD2 matches 10 bases. The J call may be incorrect, as the DNA end agrees better with TRBJ2-7. This CDR3 is built from 15 residues. CDR3 nucleotides: TGTACCAGCAGTTTGGGTCTAGCGGGAGTCTCCGAGCAGTACTTC. This sequence encodes CTSSLGLAGVSEQYF.

The J gene is TRBJ2-4, the V gene TRBV7-2; 13 bases agree with TRBD2. There are 17 residues in the CDR3. Germline V gene sequence: CDR1 SGHTA, CDR2 FQGNSA. Trimming at V came to 5 bases and at J to 8 bases, leaving 12 bases not matched to a gene. CDR3 DNA: TGTGCCAGCAGCCCACAAACTAGCGGGAGGGCCGGGGACATTCAGTACTTC. Protein product: CASSPQTSGRAGDIQYF.

This chain joins TRBV6-6 and TRBJ2-2; TRBD2 might be the D (6 bases). The CDR3 has 15 residues. Germline loops: CDR1 MNHNY, CDR2 SVGAGI (reference sequence). The V and J ends lost 4 bases and 0 bases respectively, with 9 bases between them. CDR3 DNA: TGTGCCAGCAGTTTAGGAGGGGCGAACACCGGGGAGCTGTTTTTT. Translating it yields CASSLGGANTGELFF.

In its sample, this clonotype was seen a few times. This chain links TRBV6-5 with TRBJ1-1; the D gene is possibly TRBD1 (5 bases). In germline, CDR1 is MNHEY, CDR2 SVGAGI. V was pared by 5 bases and J by 6 bases, with 13 bases between. This CDR3 is 13 amino acids long. The CDR3 loop is CASSLNGGAEAFF. In nucleotides, the CDR3 is TGTGCCAGCAGTCTGAACGGGGGAGCTGAAGCTTTCTTT.

The chain couples TRBV20-1 to TRBJ1-2, with 10 positions matching TRBD1. J gave up 4 bases and V 5 bases, and 7 bases lay outside the gene matches. Per the germline V gene, CDR1 is DFQATT and CDR2 is SNEGSKA (reference sequence). The CDR3 sequence is 14 residues long. CDR3: CSALRTGGFYGYTF. CDR3 coding DNA: TGCAGTGCTCTCCGGACAGGGGGATTCTATGGCTACACCTTC.

A few counts support this clonotype. The CDR3 protein is CSARGTSEQFF. CDR3 nucleotide sequence: TGCAGTGCTAGAGGGACGAGTGAGCAGTTCTTC. The chain has TRBV20-1 and TRBJ2-1; no clear D gene. The V gene lost 1 base and the J gene lost 9 bases, with 7 bases spanning the gap. This CDR3 has 11 amino acids. Germline-derived CDR1 and CDR2 are DFQATT and SNEGSKA (reference sequence).

In the case of this clonotype: A far larger clone differs by one base, so this is likely a read error. DNA of the CDR3: TGTGCCAGCAGATTAAGAGGGGAGACCCAGTACTTC. The encoded protein is CASRLRGETQYF. The chain links TRBV12-3 or TRBV12-4 to TRBJ2-5; D may be TRBD2 (5 bases). Trimming pared 6 bases from V and 5 bases from J, leaving 10 bases between. The CDR3 runs 12 residues.

The CDR3 protein is CASSPGRLASSTDTQYF. The CDR3 DNA reads as TGCGCCAGCAGCCCGGGACGACTAGCGTCTAGCACAGATACGCAGTATTTT. The chain combines TRBV5-1 with TRBJ2-3; 8 positions agree with TRBD2. V lost 4 bases and J lost 0; bases outside the gene matches: 10. CDR3 length: 17 amino acids. Germline CDR1 and CDR2: SGHRS and YFSETQ. The variable domain in full, with the rest retrieved from reference TRBV5-1 and TRBJ2-3, is KAGVTQTPRYLIKTRGQQVTLSCSPISGHRSVSWYQQTPGQGLQFLFEYFSETQRNKGNFPGRFSGRQFSNSRSEMNVSTLELGDSALYLCASSPGRLASSTDTQYFGPGTRLTVL.

The chain employs TRBV2 and TRBJ2-1, with 9 bases fitting TRBD1. There are 13 residues in the CDR3. V gave up 6 bases and J gave up 8 bases; unmatched junction bases: 5. Looked up from germline, CDR1 is SNHLY and CDR2 is FYNNEI. CDR3 sequence: CASRDRGRDEQFF. The CDR3 DNA sequence: TGTGCCAGCAGGGACAGGGGTCGCGATGAGCAGTTCTTC. Full variable domain (outside the CDR3, taken from reference TRBV2 and TRBJ2-1): EPEVTQTPSHQVTQMGQEVILRCVPISNHLYFYWYRQILGQKVEFLVSFYNNEISEKSEIFDDQFSVERPDGSNFTLKIRSTKLEDSAMYFCASRDRGRDEQFFGPGTRLTVL.

The chain combines TRBV5-1 with TRBJ1-1, with a weak D call TRBD1 (6 bases). The germline gives CDR1 SGHRS, CDR2 YFSETQ. This CDR3 region has 16 residues. Trimming removed 4 bases at V and 2 bases at J, with 18 bases between. As DNA, the CDR3 is TGCGCCAGCAGCCCTTCCCCACAGGGTCGTAACACTGAAGCTTTCTTT. Protein sequence: CASSPSPQGRNTEAFF.

The chain links TRBV4-1 to TRBJ1-4; TRBD1 matches 7 bases. V lost 8 bases and J lost 8; bases outside the gene matches: 11. This CDR3 has 14 residues. The germline V gene encodes CDR1 MGHRA and CDR2 YSYEKL. Written as DNA, the CDR3 is TGCGCCAGCGGGCCAGGGGGTGGTTGGGAAAAACTGTTTTTT. Its protein is CASGPGGGWEKLFF.

This clonotype was found once. The V call is TRBV7-9, the J call TRBJ2-5; D unclear. The CDR3 covers 17 residues. V lost 1 base, J lost 1 base, and 16 bases lay in between. Germline CDR1 and CDR2: SEHNR and FQNEAQ (reference sequence). The CDR3 sequence is CASSLERRMRPQETQYF. In nucleotides, the CDR3 is TGTGCCAGCAGCTTAGAACGCAGGATGAGGCCCCAAGAGACCCAGTACTTC.

The V and J genes are TRBV6-1 and TRBJ1-4; 8 nucleotides match TRBD1. V shed 6 bases and J 5 bases; nucleotides not matched to a gene: 11. This CDR3 is 16 amino acids long. Germline V gives CDR1 MNHNS, CDR2 SASEGT. CDR3 residues: CASSEPGQVRNEKLFF. The CDR3 DNA reads TGTGCCAGCAGCGAACCGGGACAGGTTAGGAATGAAAAACTGTTTTTT.

The V and J genes are TRBV15 and TRBJ2-5, with D perhaps matching TRBD2 (5 bases). The V gene lost 1 base and the J gene lost 5 bases, with 11 bases spanning the gap. The V gene's germline CDR1 is LNHNV and CDR2 YYDKDF (reference sequence). This CDR3 is 14 amino acids long. CDR3 region: CATSRVRGSETQYF. The CDR3 nucleotides read TGTGCCACCAGCAGAGTTCGGGGTTCCGAGACCCAGTACTTC.

As concerns this clonotype: The missing conserved phenylalanine or tryptophan at the end of this CDR3 makes a read error likely. No DNA is shown, since the ends of the CDR3 on it are uncertain; the CDR3 is the one TCRdb lists. V gene TRBV20-1 combines with J gene TRBJ1-2; the D call in the table, TRBD1, was not verified against the DNA. The CDR3 comprises 14 residues, both ends counted. CDR1 DFQATT and CDR2 SNEGSKA come from the germline V gene (reference sequence). The CDR3 loop is CSATLAGQDYGHTV.